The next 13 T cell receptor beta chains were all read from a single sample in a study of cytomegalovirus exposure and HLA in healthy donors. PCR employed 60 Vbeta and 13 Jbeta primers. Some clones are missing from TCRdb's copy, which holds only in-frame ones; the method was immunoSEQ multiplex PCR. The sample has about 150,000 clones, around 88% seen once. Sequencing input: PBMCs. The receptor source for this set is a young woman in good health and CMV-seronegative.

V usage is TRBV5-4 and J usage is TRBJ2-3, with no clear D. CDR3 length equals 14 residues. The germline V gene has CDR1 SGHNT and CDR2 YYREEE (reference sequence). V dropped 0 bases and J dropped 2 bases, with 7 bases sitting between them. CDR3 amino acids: CASSLGLSTDTQYF. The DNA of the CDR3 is TGTGCCAGCAGCTTGGGGCTTTCCACAGATACGCAGTATTTT.

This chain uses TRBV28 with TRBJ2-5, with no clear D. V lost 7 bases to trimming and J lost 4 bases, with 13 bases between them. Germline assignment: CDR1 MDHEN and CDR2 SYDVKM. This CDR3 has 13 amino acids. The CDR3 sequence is CASIQATLETQYF. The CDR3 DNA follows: TGTGCCAGCATTCAGGCGACATTAGAGACCCAGTACTTC.

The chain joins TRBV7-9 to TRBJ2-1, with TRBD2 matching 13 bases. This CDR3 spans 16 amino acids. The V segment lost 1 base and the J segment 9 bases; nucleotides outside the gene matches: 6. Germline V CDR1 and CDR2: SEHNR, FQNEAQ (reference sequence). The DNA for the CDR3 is TGTGCCAGCAGCTTAGACACTAGCGGGAGGGCCCTTGAGCAGTTCTTC. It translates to CASSLDTSGRALEQFF.

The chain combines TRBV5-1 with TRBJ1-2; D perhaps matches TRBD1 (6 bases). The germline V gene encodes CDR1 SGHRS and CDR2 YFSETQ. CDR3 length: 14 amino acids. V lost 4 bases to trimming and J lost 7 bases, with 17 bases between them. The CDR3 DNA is TGCGCCAGCAGCCAGAACCGACAGGCCTTTGGCTACACCTTC. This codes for CASSQNRQAFGYTF.

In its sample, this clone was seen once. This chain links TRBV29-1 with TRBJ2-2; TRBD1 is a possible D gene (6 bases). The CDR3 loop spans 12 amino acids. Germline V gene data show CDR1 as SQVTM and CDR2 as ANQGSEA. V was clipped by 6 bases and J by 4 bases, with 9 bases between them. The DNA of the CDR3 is TGCAGCGTCACAGGGACCACCGGGGAGCTGTTTTTT. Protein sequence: CSVTGTTGELFF.

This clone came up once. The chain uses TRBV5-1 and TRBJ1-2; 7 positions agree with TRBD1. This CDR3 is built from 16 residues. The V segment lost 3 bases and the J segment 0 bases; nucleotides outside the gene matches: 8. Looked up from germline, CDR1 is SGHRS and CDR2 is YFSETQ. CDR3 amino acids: CASSSTWTGANYGYTF. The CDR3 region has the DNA TGCGCCAGCAGCTCAACGTGGACAGGAGCTAACTATGGCTACACCTTC.

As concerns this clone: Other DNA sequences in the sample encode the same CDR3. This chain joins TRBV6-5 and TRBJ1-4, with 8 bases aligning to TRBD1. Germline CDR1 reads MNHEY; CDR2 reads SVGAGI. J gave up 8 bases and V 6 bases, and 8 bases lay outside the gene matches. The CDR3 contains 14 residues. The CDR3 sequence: CASSPGQGGEKLFF. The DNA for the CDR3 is TGTGCCAGCAGCCCCGGACAGGGAGGGGAAAAACTGTTTTTT.

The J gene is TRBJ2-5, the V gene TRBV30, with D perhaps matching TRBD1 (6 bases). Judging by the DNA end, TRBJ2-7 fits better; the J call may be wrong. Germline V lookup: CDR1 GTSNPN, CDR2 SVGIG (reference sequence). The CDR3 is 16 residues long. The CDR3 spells CAWEPMGTPKPYEQYF. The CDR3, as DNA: TGTGCCTGGGAACCTATGGGGACACCAAAGCCCTACGAGCAGTACTTC.

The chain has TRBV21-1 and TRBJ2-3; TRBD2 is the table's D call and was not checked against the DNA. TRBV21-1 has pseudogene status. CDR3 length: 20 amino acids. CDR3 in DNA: TGTGCCAGCAGCAAAGAAAATAGCGGGGGGTACCCTACTAGCACAGATACGCAGTATTTT. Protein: CASSKENSGGYPTSTDTQYF.

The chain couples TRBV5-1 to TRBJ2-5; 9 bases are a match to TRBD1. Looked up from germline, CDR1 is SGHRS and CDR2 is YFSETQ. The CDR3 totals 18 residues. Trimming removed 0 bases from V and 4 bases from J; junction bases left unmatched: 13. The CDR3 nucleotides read TGCGCCAGCAGCTTGGCCAGAAGGAACAGGGGGCGTGGAGAGACCCAGTACTTC. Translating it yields CASSLARRNRGRGETQYF.

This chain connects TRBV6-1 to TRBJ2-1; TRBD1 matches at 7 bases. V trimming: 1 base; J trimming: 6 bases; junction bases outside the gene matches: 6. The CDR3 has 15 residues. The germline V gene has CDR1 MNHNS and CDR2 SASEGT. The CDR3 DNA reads TGTGCCAGCAGTGAAGGTATGGGACAGTTCAATGAGCAGTTCTTC. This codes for CASSEGMGQFNEQFF.

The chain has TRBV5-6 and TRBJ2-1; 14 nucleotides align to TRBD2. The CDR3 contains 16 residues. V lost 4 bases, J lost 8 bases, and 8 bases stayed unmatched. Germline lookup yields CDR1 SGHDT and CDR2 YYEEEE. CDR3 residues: CASSGGLAGAGDEQFF. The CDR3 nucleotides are TGTGCCAGCAGCGGGGGACTAGCGGGGGCCGGGGATGAGCAGTTCTTC.

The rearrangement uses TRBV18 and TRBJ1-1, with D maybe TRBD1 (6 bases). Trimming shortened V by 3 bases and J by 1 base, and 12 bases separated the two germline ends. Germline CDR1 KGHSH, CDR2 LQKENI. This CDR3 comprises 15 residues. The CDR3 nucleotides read TGTGCCAGCTCACCCGTGACAGGCCCGAACACTGAAGCTTTCTTT. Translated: CASSPVTGPNTEAFF.